The 3 T cell receptor beta chains below come from one sample, sequenced in a study of blood T cell repertoires in COVID-19. Generated by immunoSEQ multiplex PCR, the TCRdb table keeps only in-frame clones and is missing some. The sample holds approximately 210,000 clones; 88% are singletons and the top ten take about 1.8%. Sequencing used peripheral blood. The receptors here all came from a man aged 70-80 years with acute or convalescent COVID-19.

The rearrangement joins TRBV28 to TRBJ2-3, with 7 bases identical to TRBD2. The trim removed 4 bases at V and 5 bases at J, leaving 12 bases unmatched. From germline, CDR1 is MDHEN and CDR2 SYDVKM. This CDR3 is built from 16 residues. CDR3 residues: CASSYQGGSGGDTQYF. As DNA, the CDR3 is TGTGCCAGCAGTTACCAGGGCGGGAGCGGAGGAGATACGCAGTATTTT.

This chain uses TRBV28 with TRBJ1-1; D is undetermined. V shed 6 bases and J shed 0 bases, with 8 bases lying between them. The CDR3 consists of 13 residues. Looked up from germline, CDR1 is MDHEN and CDR2 is SYDVKM. The CDR3 is CASSNTVNTEAFF. The CDR3 DNA reads TGTGCCAGCAGCAATACAGTGAACACTGAAGCTTTCTTT.

The V and J genes are TRBV27 and TRBJ2-5; 9 positions match TRBD2. J gave up 6 bases and V 6 bases, and 11 bases lay outside the gene matches. Germline loops: CDR1 MNHEY, CDR2 SMNVEV (reference sequence). This CDR3 spans 15 amino acids. The CDR3 nucleotides read TGTGCCAGCAGCTTTAGCGGGAGTTATATAAAGACCCAGTACTTC. Amino acid sequence: CASSFSGSYIKTQYF.